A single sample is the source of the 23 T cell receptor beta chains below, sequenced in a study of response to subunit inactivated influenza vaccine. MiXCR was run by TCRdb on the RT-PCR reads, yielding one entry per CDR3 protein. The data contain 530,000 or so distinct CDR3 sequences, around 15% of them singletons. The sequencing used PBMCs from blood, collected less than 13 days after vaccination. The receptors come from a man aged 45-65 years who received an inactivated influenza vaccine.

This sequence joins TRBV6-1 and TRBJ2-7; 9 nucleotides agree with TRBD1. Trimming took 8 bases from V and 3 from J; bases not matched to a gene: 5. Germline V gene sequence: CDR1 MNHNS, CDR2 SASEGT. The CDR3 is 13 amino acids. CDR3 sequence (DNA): TGTGCCAGCGCGGGGACAGGGTTCTACGAGCAGTACTTC. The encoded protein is CASAGTGFYEQYF.

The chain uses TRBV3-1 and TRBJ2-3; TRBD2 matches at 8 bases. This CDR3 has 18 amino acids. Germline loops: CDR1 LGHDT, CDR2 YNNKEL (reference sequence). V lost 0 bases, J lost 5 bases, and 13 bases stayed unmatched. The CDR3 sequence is CASSQEVVAGSFGDTQYF. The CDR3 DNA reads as TGTGCCAGCAGCCAAGAGGTGGTAGCGGGAAGTTTTGGAGATACGCAGTATTTT.

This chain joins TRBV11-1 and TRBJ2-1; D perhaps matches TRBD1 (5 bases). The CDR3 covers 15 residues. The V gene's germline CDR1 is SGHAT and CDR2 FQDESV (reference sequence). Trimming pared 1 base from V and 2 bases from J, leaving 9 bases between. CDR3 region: CASSLGTIPYNEQFF. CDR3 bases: TGTGCCAGCAGCTTAGGGACAATCCCCTACAATGAGCAGTTCTTC. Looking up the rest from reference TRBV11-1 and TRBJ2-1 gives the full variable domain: EAEVAQSPRYKITEKSQAVAFWCDPISGHATLYWYRQILGQGPELLVQFQDESVVDDSQLPKDRFSAERLKGVDSTLKIQPAELGDSAMYLCASSLGTIPYNEQFFGPGTRLTVL.

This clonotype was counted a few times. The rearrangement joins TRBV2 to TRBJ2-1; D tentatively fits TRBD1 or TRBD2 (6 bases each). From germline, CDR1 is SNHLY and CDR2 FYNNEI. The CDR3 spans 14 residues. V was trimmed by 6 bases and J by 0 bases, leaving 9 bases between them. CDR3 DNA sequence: TGTGCCAGCAGGGAGGGGGGCTCCTACAATGAGCAGTTCTTC. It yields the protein CASREGGSYNEQFF.

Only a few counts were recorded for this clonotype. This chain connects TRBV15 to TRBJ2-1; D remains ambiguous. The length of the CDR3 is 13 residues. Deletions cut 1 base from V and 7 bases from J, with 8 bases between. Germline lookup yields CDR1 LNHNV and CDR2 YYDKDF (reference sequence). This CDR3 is CATSRGPKNEQFF. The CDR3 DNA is TGTGCCACCAGCAGAGGCCCTAAGAATGAGCAGTTCTTC. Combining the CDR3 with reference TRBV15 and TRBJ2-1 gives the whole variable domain DAMVIQNPRYQVTQFGKPVTLSCSQTLNHNVMYWYQQKSSQAPKLLFHYYDKDFNNEADTPDNFQSRRPNTSFCFLDIRSPGLGDTAMYLCATSRGPKNEQFFGPGTRLTVL.

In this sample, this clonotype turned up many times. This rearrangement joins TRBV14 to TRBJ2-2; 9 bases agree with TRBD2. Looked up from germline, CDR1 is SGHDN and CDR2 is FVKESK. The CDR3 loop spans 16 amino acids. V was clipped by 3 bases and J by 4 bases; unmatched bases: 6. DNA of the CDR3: TGTGCCAGCAGCCATCTTAGCGGGAGAGGCACCGGGGAGCTGTTTTTT. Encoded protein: CASSHLSGRGTGELFF.

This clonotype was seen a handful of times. The CDR3 DNA reads TGTGCCAGCAGCTTTCGGACAGGAATGAAGGTTGAAGCTTTCTTT. Translated: CASSFRTGMKVEAFF. This chain joins TRBV7-9 and TRBJ1-1, with TRBD1 matching over 7 bases. The J segment lost 7 bases and the V segment lost 3 bases, leaving 11 bases of the junction unmatched. CDR1 SEHNR and CDR2 FQNEAQ come from the germline V gene (reference sequence). This CDR3 contains 15 residues.

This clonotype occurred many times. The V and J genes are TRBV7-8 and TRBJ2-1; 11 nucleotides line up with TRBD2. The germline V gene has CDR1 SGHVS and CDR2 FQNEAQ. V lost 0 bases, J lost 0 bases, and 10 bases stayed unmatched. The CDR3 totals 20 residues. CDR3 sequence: CASSLAQLAGVSSSYNEQFF. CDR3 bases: TGTGCCAGCAGCTTAGCGCAACTAGCGGGGGTCTCGAGCTCCTACAATGAGCAGTTCTTC.

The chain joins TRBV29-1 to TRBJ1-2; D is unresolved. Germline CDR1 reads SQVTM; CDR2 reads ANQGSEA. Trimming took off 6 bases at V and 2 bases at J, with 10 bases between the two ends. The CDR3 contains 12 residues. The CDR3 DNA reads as TGCAGCGTGGGTACGGGGAACTATGGCTACACCTTC. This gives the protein CSVGTGNYGYTF. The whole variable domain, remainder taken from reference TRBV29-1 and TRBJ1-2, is SAVISQKPSRDICQRGTSLTIQCQVDSQVTMMFWYRQQPGQSLTLIATANQGSEATYESGFVIDKFPISRPNLTFSTLTVSNMSPEDSSIYLCSVGTGNYGYTFGSGTRLTVV.

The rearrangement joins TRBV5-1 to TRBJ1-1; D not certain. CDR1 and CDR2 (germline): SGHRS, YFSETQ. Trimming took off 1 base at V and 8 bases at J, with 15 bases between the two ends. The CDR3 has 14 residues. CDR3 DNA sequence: TGCGCCAGCAGCTTGTATTCAGGCACATTCGAAGCTTTCTTT. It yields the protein CASSLYSGTFEAFF.

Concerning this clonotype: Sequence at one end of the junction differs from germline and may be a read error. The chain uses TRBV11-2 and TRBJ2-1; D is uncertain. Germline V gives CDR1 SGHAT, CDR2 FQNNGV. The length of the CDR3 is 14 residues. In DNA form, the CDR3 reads TGTGCCAGCAGCTTATGGGGTTCCTACGATGAGCAGTTCTTC. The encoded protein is CASSLWGSYDEQFF.

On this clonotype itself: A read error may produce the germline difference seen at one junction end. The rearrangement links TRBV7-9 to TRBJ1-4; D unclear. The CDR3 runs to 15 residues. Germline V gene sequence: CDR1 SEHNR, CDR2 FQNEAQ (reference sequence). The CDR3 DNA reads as TGTGCCAGCAATCCGTTGGAAGCAACTAATGAGAAACTGTTTTTT. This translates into CASNPLEATNEKLFF.

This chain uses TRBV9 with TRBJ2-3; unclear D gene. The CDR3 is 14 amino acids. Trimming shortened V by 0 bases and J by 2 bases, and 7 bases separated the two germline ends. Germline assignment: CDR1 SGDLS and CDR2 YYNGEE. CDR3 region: CASSVGPDTDTQYF. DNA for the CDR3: TGTGCCAGCAGCGTAGGGCCCGACACAGATACGCAGTATTTT.

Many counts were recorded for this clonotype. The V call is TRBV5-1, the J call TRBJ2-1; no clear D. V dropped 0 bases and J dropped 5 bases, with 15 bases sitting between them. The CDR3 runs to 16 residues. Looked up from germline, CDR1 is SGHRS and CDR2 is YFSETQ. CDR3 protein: CASSLAGSDIDNEQFF. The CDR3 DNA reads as TGCGCCAGCAGCTTGGCCGGGTCTGACATCGACAATGAGCAGTTCTTC.

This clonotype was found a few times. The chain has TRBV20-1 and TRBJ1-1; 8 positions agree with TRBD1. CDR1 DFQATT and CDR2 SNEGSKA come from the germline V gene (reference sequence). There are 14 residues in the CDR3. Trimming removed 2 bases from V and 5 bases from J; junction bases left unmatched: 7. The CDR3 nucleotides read TGCAGTGCTAGAACAGGGGGGATCGGGACTGAAGCTTTCTTT. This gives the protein CSARTGGIGTEAFF.

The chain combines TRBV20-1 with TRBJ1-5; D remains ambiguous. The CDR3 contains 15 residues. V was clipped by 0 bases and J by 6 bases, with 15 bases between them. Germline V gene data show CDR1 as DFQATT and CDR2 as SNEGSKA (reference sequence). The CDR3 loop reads CSARDRIRMGQPQHF. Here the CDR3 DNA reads TGCAGTGCTAGAGATCGCATAAGGATGGGTCAGCCCCAGCATTTT.

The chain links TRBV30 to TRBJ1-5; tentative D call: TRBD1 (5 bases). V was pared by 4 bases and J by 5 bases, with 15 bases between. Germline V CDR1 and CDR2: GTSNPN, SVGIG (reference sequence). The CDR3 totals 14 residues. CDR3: CAWNGAGTYQPQHF. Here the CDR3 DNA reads TGTGCCTGGAACGGAGCAGGGACTTATCAGCCCCAGCATTTT.

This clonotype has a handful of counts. This CDR3 reads CATAPGLAEETQYF. The CDR3 DNA follows: TGTGCCACAGCTCCGGGACTAGCTGAGGAGACCCAGTACTTC. The chain employs TRBV10-3 and TRBJ2-5; 9 bases match TRBD2. Germline V lookup: CDR1 ENHRY, CDR2 SYGVKD. The CDR3 is 14 amino acids. V dropped 10 bases and J dropped 5; count of bases not matched to a gene: 11.

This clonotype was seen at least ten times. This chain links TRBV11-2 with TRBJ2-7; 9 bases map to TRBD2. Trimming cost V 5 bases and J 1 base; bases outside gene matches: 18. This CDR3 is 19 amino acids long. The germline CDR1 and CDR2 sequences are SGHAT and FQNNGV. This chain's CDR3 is CASSLRDSPLAGVSYEQYF. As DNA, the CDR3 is TGTGCCAGCAGCCTAAGGGACAGTCCTTTAGCGGGGGTTTCCTACGAGCAGTACTTC.

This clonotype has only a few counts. In DNA form, the CDR3 reads TGTGCCAGCAGCGACCGGGGGGCCCTAGATCAGCAGTATTTT. This encodes CASSDRGALDQQYF. The chain joins TRBV12-3 or TRBV12-4 to TRBJ2-3; perhaps TRBD2 as D (7 bases). V was pared by 6 bases and J by 11 bases, with 21 bases between. CDR3 size: 14 residues.

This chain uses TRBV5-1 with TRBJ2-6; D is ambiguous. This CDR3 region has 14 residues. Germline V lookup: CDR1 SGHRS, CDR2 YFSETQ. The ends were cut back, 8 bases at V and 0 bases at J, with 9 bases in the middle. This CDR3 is CASTESSGANVLTF. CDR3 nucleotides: TGCGCCAGTACGGAGAGCTCTGGGGCCAACGTCCTGACTTTC.

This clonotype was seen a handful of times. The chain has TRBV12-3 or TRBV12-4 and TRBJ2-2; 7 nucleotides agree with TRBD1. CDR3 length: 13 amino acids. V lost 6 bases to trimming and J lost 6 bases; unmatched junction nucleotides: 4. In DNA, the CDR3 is TGTGCCAGCAGACCGACAGGGTCCGGGGAGCTGTTTTTT. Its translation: CASRPTGSGELFF.

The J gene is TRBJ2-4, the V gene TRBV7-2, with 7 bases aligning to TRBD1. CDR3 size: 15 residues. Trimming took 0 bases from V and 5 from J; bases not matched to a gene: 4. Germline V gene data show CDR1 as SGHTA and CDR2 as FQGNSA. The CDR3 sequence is CASSLAGTAQNIQYF. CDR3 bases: TGTGCCAGCAGCTTAGCGGGGACAGCGCAAAACATTCAGTACTTC.